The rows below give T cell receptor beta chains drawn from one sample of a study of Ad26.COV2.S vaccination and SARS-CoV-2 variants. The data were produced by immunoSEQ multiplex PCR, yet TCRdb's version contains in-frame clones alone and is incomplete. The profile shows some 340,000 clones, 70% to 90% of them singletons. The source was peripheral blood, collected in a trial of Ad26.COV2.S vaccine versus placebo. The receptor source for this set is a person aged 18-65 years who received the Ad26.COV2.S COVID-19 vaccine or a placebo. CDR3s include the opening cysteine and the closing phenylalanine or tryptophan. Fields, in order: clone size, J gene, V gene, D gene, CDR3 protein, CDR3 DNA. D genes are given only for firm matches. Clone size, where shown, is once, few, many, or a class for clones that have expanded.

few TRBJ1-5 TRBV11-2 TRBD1 CASSLGQGASSNQPQHF TGTGCCAGCAGCCTCGGACAGGGGGCGAGTAGCAATCAGCCCCAGCATTTT
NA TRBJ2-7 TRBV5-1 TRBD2 CASSLGHGGIRTSGGEQYF TGCGCCAGCAGCTTGGGCCACGGGGGTATCAGGACTAGCGGGGGCGAGCAGTACTTC
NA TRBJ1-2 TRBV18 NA CASSPLGVLGGYTF TGTGCCAGCTCACCACTTGGGGTTTTGGGTGGCTACACCTTC
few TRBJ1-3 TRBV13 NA CASSHPYSGDYGNTIYF TGTGCCAGCAGCCATCCCTACTCGGGAGACTATGGAAACACCATATATTTT
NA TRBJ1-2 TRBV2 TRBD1 CASRDDRGRGYTF TGTGCCAGCAGGGACGACAGGGGGCGGGGCTACACCTTC
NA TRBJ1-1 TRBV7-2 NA CASSSSQSGTSTFF TGTGCCAGCAGCTCAAGCCAGTCCGGGACAAGTACTTTCTTT
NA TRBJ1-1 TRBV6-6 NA CATEGPQEAFF TGTGCCACCGAAGGCCCCCAGGAGGCTTTCTTT
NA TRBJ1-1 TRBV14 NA CASSPLQGGMNTEAFF TGTGCCAGCAGCCCGCTACAGGGAGGGATGAACACTGAAGCTTTCTTT
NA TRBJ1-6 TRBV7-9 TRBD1 CASSLLVAGGDSPLHF TGTGCCAGCAGCTTACTCGTCGCAGGGGGAGATTCACCCCTCCACTTT
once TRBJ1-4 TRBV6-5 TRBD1 CASSRQGANEKLFF TGTGCCAGCAGTCGACAGGGTGCTAATGAAAAACTGTTTTTT
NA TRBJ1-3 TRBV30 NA CAWREPGNTIYF TGTGCCTGGAGGGAACCCGGAAACACCATATATTTT
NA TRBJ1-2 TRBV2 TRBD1 CASRATGTGRNYGYTF TGTGCCAGCAGGGCAACCGGGACAGGGAGAAACTATGGCTACACCTTC
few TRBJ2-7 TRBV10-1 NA CASSDGPGYEQYF TGCGCCAGCAGTGATGGGCCTGGTTACGAGCAGTACTTC
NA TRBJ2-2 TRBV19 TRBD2 CASQRGDGELFF TGTGCCAGTCAGCGGGGGGACGGGGAGCTGTTTTTT
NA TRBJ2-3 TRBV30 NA CAWSVRGTDTQYF TGTGCCTGGAGTGTACGGGGGACAGATACGCAGTATTTT
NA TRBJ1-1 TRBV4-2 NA CASSPMGGEKADTEAFF TGTGCCAGCAGCCCCATGGGCGGGGAAAAGGCGGACACTGAAGCTTTCTTT
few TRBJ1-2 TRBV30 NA CAWRGAYGYTF TGTGCCTGGAGAGGTGCGTATGGCTACACCTTC
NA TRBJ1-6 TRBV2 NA CASKQDGDNSPLHF TGTGCCAGCAAGCAGGACGGAGATAATTCACCCCTCCACTTT
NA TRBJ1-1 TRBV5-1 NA CASSLEGLMNTEAFF TGCGCCAGCAGCTTGGAAGGGCTGATGAACACTGAAGCTTTCTTT
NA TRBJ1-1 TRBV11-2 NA CASSLVGRATWGAFF TGTGCCAGCAGCTTAGTTGGGCGAGCCACCTGGGGGGCTTTCTTT
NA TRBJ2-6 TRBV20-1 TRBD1 CSASDRGPSSGANVLTF TGCAGTGCTAGTGACAGGGGCCCCAGCTCTGGGGCCAACGTCCTGACTTTC
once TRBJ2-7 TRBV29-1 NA CSVRKGGGQVYEQYF TGCAGCGTCCGAAAGGGAGGGGGACAGGTCTACGAGCAGTACTTC
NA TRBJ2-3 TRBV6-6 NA CASSRDGDTDTQYF TGTGCCAGCAGCCGGGACGGAGACACAGATACGCAGTATTTT
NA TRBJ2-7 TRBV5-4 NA CASSRAGYSYEQYF TGTGCCAGCAGCCGAGCAGGGTACTCCTACGAGCAGTACTTC
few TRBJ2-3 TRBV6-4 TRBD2 CASSDSGAGADTQYF TGTGCCAGCAGTGACTCGGGAGCGGGGGCAGATACGCAGTATTTT
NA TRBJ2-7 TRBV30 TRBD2 CAWSASPPGLAGGIYEQYF TGTGCCTGGAGTGCAAGCCCCCCGGGACTAGCGGGGGGAATCTACGAGCAGTACTTC
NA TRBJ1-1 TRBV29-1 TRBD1 CSASVGQRNTEAFF TGCAGCGCGAGCGTGGGACAGAGGAACACTGAAGCTTTCTTT
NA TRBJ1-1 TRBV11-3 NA CASSLFQQSEAFF TGTGCCAGCAGCTTATTTCAACAGTCTGAAGCTTTCTTT
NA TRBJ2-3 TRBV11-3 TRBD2 CASSLSGGPFDTQYF TGTGCCAGCAGCTTGTCGGGGGGGCCATTTGATACGCAGTATTTT
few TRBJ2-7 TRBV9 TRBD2 CASSGNATSPYEQYF TGTGCCAGCAGCGGGAATGCGACTAGCCCCTACGAGCAGTACTTC
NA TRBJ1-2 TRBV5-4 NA CASSLVKQGYGYTF TGTGCCAGCAGCTTGGTAAAACAAGGCTATGGCTACACCTTC
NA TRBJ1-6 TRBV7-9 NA CASSFVDSVSPLHF TGTGCCAGCAGCTTCGTAGACAGCGTTTCACCCCTCCACTTT
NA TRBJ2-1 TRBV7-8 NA CASSHGTTGFF TGTGCCAGCAGCCACGGGACCACTGGGTTCTTC
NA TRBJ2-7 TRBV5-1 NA CASSPRTGYEQYF TGCGCCAGCAGCCCGAGGACCGGATACGAGCAGTACTTC
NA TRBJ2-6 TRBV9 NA CASSLGAGLSGANVLTF TGTGCCAGCAGCCTCGGAGCAGGTCTCTCTGGGGCCAACGTCCTGACTTTC
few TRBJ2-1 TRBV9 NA CASSAGRPYNEQFF TGTGCCAGCAGCGCTGGACGGCCGTACAATGAGCAGTTCTTC
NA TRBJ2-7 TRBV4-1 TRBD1 CASSQEAQGAYEQYF TGCGCCAGCAGCCAAGAGGCGCAGGGGGCCTACGAGCAGTACTTC
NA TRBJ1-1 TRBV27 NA CASSLSPARGVGGGNTEAFF TGTGCCAGCAGTTTATCTCCCGCGCGAGGGGTGGGAGGGGGGAACACTGAAGCTTTCTTT
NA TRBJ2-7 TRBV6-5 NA CASSPPDGWEYF TGTGCCAGCAGCCCCCCGGACGGATGGGAGTACTTC
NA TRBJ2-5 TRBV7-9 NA CASSLFGGQETQYF TGTGCCAGCAGCTTATTTGGTGGGCAAGAGACCCAGTACTTC
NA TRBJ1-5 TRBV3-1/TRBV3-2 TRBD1 CASSLTGINQPQHF TGTGCCAGCAGCCTGACAGGGATCAATCAGCCCCAGCATTTT
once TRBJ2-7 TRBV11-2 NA CASSPLFQEASYEQYF TGTGCCAGCAGCCCCCTCTTCCAGGAGGCCTCCTACGAGCAGTACTTC
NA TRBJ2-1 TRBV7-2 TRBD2 CASSSRTSGGYNEQFF TGTGCCAGCAGCTCCCGGACTAGCGGGGGCTACAATGAGCAGTTCTTC
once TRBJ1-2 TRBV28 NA CASSLGVTDYGYTF TGTGCCAGCAGTTTAGGAGTAACCGACTATGGCTACACCTTC
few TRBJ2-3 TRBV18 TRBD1 CASSPPDRGVTQYF TGTGCCAGCTCACCACCCGACAGGGGGGTTACGCAGTATTTT
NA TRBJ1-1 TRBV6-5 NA CASSYYRDPNTEAFF TGTGCCAGCAGTTATTACAGGGACCCGAACACTGAAGCTTTCTTT
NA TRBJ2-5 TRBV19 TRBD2 CASSMTSSGAETQYF TGTGCCAGTAGTATGACGTCTAGCGGGGCTGAGACCCAGTACTTC
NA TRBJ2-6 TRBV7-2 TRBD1 CASSRTGAISGANVLTF TGTGCCAGCAGTCGGACAGGGGCCATCTCTGGGGCCAACGTCCTGACTTTC
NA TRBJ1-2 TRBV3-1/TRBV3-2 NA CASSQDCATGRDGYTF TGTGCCAGCAGCCAAGATTGTGCGACAGGAAGGGATGGCTACACCTTC
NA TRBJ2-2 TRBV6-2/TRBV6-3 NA CASSYSGPGTGELFF TGTGCCAGCAGTTACTCGGGGCCGGGAACCGGGGAGCTGTTTTTT
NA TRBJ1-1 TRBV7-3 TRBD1 CASSQQGGVYEAFF TGTGCCAGCAGCCAACAGGGGGGAGTTTATGAAGCTTTCTTT
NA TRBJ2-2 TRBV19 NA CASFHRAVNTGELFF TGTGCCAGTTTCCACCGGGCAGTGAACACCGGGGAGCTGTTTTTT
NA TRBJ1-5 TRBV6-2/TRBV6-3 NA CASSYNTPSDQPQHF TGTGCCAGCAGTTACAATACCCCGAGCGATCAGCCCCAGCATTTT